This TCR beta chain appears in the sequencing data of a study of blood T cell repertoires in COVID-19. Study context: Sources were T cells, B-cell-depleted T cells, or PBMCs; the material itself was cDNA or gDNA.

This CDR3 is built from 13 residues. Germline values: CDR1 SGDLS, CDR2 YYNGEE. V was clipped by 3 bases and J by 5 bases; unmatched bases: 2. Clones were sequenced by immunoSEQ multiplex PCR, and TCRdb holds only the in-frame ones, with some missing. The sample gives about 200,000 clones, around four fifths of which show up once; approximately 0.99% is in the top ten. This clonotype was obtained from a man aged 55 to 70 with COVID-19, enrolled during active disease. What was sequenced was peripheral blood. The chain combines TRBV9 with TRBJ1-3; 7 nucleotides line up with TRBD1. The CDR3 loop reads CASSETGRNTIYF. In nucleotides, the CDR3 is TGTGCCAGCAGCGAGACAGGGAGAAACACCATATATTTT.